The 19 T cell receptor beta chains reported below all come from one sample, sequenced in a study of cytomegalovirus exposure and HLA in healthy donors. PCR used 60 Vbeta primers and 13 Jbeta primers. The table came from immunoSEQ multiplex PCR; TCRdb's copy has only in-frame clones and leaves some out. The sample shows some 100,000 clones, less than 65% of them seen only once. Sample: PBMCs. The receptors stem from a young woman in good health and CMV-seropositive.

The CDR3, as DNA: TGTGCTAGTGGTTTGCCCCGGTCGGGGAACACTGAAGCTTTCTTT. It translates to CASGLPRSGNTEAFF. The V call is TRBV12-5, the J call TRBJ1-1, with D uncertain. Trimming took off 2 bases at V and 1 base at J, with 11 bases between the two ends. Germline lookup yields CDR1 LGHNT and CDR2 FRNRAP. The CDR3 is made up of 15 amino acids.

The V and J genes are TRBV7-9 and TRBJ1-1, with D possibly being TRBD1 (5 bases). V lost 5 bases to trimming and J lost 1 base, with 17 bases between them. This CDR3 is built from 16 residues. Germline loops: CDR1 SEHNR, CDR2 FQNEAQ (reference sequence). CDR3 DNA: TGTGCCAGCAGCCCCCATTCGGGGGTTGGGAACACTGAAGCTTTCTTT. Its translation is CASSPHSGVGNTEAFF.

J is TRBJ2-5 and V is TRBV7-2; D perhaps matches TRBD1 (6 bases). Germline CDR1 is SGHTA and CDR2 is FQGNSA. The CDR3 spans 14 residues. Trimming stripped 2 bases from V and 4 bases from J, with 11 bases between. For the CDR3, the DNA is TGTGCCAGCAGCTTAACAGGGATGGGAGAGACCCAGTACTTC. It yields the protein CASSLTGMGETQYF.

The V and J genes are TRBV4-1 and TRBJ1-3, with D perhaps TRBD1 (5 bases). Trimming stripped 6 bases from V and 1 base from J, with 19 bases between. CDR3 size: 17 residues. Germline loops: CDR1 MGHRA, CDR2 YSYEKL. This CDR3 is CASRGGEGVRSGNTIYF. The CDR3 nucleotides are TGCGCCAGCAGGGGAGGGGAAGGTGTTCGGTCTGGAAACACCATATATTTT.

The V call is TRBV6-5, the J call TRBJ2-7; 10 bases are shared with TRBD1. This CDR3 region has 14 residues. The junction had 2 bases not matched to a gene; V was cut back by 3 bases and J by 3 bases. Germline values: CDR1 MNHEY, CDR2 SVGAGI. The CDR3 loop is CASSYGTGVYEQYF. The CDR3 nucleotides are TGTGCCAGCAGTTATGGGACAGGGGTCTACGAGCAGTACTTC.

V is TRBV15 and J is TRBJ2-1, with D possibly TRBD2 on 6 matching bases. The V and J ends lost 1 base and 0 bases respectively, with 10 bases between them. This CDR3 is 16 amino acids long. Germline V gene sequence: CDR1 LNHNV, CDR2 YYDKDF (reference sequence). CDR3 nucleotides: TGTGCCACCAGCAGAGGGTGGGGGGACTCCTACAATGAGCAGTTCTTC. Translating gives CATSRGWGDSYNEQFF.

The table lists this clone with a few counts. The V gene is TRBV30, the J gene TRBJ2-7; TRBD1 matches 7 bases. J gave up 5 bases and V 1 base, and 17 bases lay outside the gene matches. This CDR3 region has 17 residues. CDR1 GTSNPN and CDR2 SVGIG come from the germline V gene (reference sequence). This chain's CDR3 is CAWSGGMKGATLDEQYF. CDR3 sequence (DNA): TGTGCCTGGAGTGGAGGCATGAAGGGGGCGACCCTAGACGAGCAGTACTTC.

In the case of this clone: A junction end diverges from the germline sequence, so it may reflect a read error. This chain links TRBV7-9 with TRBJ2-3; 14 bases fit TRBD2. The V gene's germline CDR1 is SEHNR and CDR2 FQNEAQ (reference sequence). This CDR3 spans 18 amino acids. In DNA, the CDR3 is TGTTCCAGCAGCCGTGTGCCGGGACTAGCGGGGGTGGCAGATACGCAGTATTTT. This codes for CSSSRVPGLAGVADTQYF.

J is TRBJ1-2 and V is TRBV4-3, with TRBD1 matching 7 bases. The germline CDR1 and CDR2 sequences are LGHNA and YSLEER. V trimming: 0 bases; J trimming: 3 bases; junction bases outside the gene matches: 4. CDR3 length equals 15 residues. The CDR3 sequence is CASSQDPRGDYGYTF. CDR3 nucleotide sequence: TGCGCCAGCAGCCAAGATCCCAGGGGGGACTATGGCTACACCTTC.

The rearrangement uses TRBV4-1 and TRBJ2-1; 9 bases fit TRBD2. This CDR3 spans 17 amino acids. CDR1 and CDR2 (germline): MGHRA, YSYEKL. Trimming removed 2 bases from V and 6 bases from J; junction bases left unmatched: 11. CDR3 DNA: TGCGCCAGCAGCCAATCACCCTCGCGGGGGGGAGTCAATGAGCAGTTCTTC. Translated, it gives CASSQSPSRGGVNEQFF.

This clone is medium-sized (0.01 to 0.1%). This chain connects TRBV2 to TRBJ1-4, with D possibly being TRBD1 (6 bases). Between the trimmed V and J ends, which lost 6 bases and 3 bases, there was a span of 17 bases. Germline CDR1 is SNHLY and CDR2 is FYNNEI. The CDR3 loop spans 16 amino acids. In DNA form, the CDR3 reads TGTGCCAGCAGACGGGCGGGGGGCGCAGCTAATGAAAAACTGTTTTTT. It yields the protein CASRRAGGAANEKLFF.

CDR3 DNA: TGTGCCAGCAGGCGCGGGCTCACAGGAGGGGATACGCAGTATTTT. It codes for CASRRGLTGGDTQYF. The chain employs TRBV7-2 and TRBJ2-3, with D maybe TRBD2 (6 bases). From germline, CDR1 is SGHTA and CDR2 FQGNSA. CDR3 length: 15 amino acids. Trimming pared 6 bases from V and 6 bases from J, leaving 19 bases between.

The chain has TRBV6-1 and TRBJ1-1; TRBD1 matches at 10 bases. The germline V gene encodes CDR1 MNHNS and CDR2 SASEGT. The CDR3 consists of 13 residues. CDR3 in DNA: TGTTCCTCCGGGAGGGGGACAGGGGTTGAAGCTTTCTTT. Protein: CSSGRGTGVEAFF.

V is TRBV2 and J is TRBJ2-1; possibly TRBD2 for D (7 bases). V was shortened by 7 bases and J by 9 bases, with 19 bases between the two germline ends. Germline CDR1 SNHLY, CDR2 FYNNEI. CDR3 size: 14 residues. The CDR3 DNA reads as TGTGCCAGCAAGGACTTTCCCGGGGGGCTTGAGCAGTTCTTC. Translating it yields CASKDFPGGLEQFF. The whole variable domain, remainder taken from reference TRBV2 and TRBJ2-1, is EPEVTQTPSHQVTQMGQEVILRCVPISNHLYFYWYRQILGQKVEFLVSFYNNEISEKSEIFDDQFSVERPDGSNFTLKIRSTKLEDSAMYFCASKDFPGGLEQFFGPGTRLTVL.

The chain uses TRBV7-9 and TRBJ2-5; 7 bases match TRBD1. CDR1 and CDR2 from the germline V gene are SEHNR and FQNEAQ (reference sequence). The ends lost 2 bases at V and 1 base at J; junction bases unmatched: 1. The CDR3 spans 14 residues. CDR3 sequence: CASSLRQGQETQYF. In nucleotides, the CDR3 is TGTGCCAGCAGCTTAAGACAGGGCCAAGAGACCCAGTACTTC.

This clone has a handful of counts. The rearrangement links TRBV11-2 to TRBJ2-3; 8 nucleotides match TRBD2. V dropped 5 bases and J dropped 5; count of bases not matched to a gene: 9. CDR1 is SGHAT and CDR2 is FQNNGV in the germline V gene. There are 15 residues in the CDR3. The CDR3 here is CASSLGGAGVDTQYF. The CDR3 DNA is TGTGCCAGCAGCCTCGGGGGGGCTGGGGTAGATACGCAGTATTTT.

The rearrangement uses TRBV6-1 and TRBJ2-7; D unresolved. The germline V and J ends were trimmed by 0 bases and 2 bases, with 14 bases remaining between them. From germline, CDR1 is MNHNS and CDR2 SASEGT. The CDR3 consists of 16 residues. CDR3 protein: CASSEAHVSEAYEQYF. As DNA, the CDR3 is TGTGCCAGCAGTGAAGCGCATGTCAGTGAAGCCTACGAGCAGTACTTC.

The J gene is TRBJ1-5, the V gene TRBV6-5; TRBD1 matches 9 bases. Trimming cost V 2 bases and J 4 bases; bases outside gene matches: 3. Germline CDR1 MNHEY, CDR2 SVGAGI. The CDR3 has 15 residues. CDR3: CASSYGTGQNQPQHF. CDR3 nucleotides: TGTGCCAGCAGTTACGGGACAGGGCAAAATCAGCCCCAGCATTTT.

Only a few counts were recorded for this clone. The V gene is TRBV5-5, the J gene TRBJ1-1; no reliable D call. V was shortened by 3 bases and J by 3 bases, with 9 bases between the two germline ends. The germline CDR1 and CDR2 sequences are SGHKS and YYEKEE (reference sequence). CDR3 size: 13 residues. This CDR3 is CASSSTGDTEAFF. In DNA form, the CDR3 reads TGTGCCAGCAGCTCCACCGGTGACACTGAAGCTTTCTTT.